These T cell receptor beta chains were read from a single sample in a study of cytomegalovirus exposure and HLA in healthy donors. Sequencing was performed with immunoSEQ multiplex PCR; in TCRdb, only in-frame clones are kept and a portion is missing. The sample lists about 71,000 clones; approximately 94% were seen once. Sequencing was performed on PBMCs. All receptors derive from a woman younger than 35 in good health and CMV-seronegative. The CDR3 runs from the conserved cysteine through the conserved F or W. Each record gives: J gene, V gene, CDR3 length, clone size, D gene, CDR3 protein, CDR3 DNA. A D gene is named only where the DNA matches it firmly. Expanded clones get a size class; other rows say once, few or many, or leave the size out.

TRBJ2-3 | TRBV13 | 14 | . | . | CASTIALRGDTQYF | TGTGCCAGCACCATAGCACTCCGGGGAGATACGCAGTATTTT
TRBJ2-1 | TRBV18 | 12 | once | . | CASSPGRNEQFF | TGTGCCAGCTCACCTGGCCGTAATGAGCAGTTCTTC
TRBJ1-1 | TRBV6-1 | 14 | . | . | CASSQEEQGQEAFF | TGTGCCAGCAGTCAAGAGGAACAGGGCCAAGAAGCTTTCTTT
TRBJ1-1 | TRBV27 | 16 | . | . | CASRPAARGMNTEAFF | TGTGCCAGCAGACCAGCAGCTCGGGGGATGAACACTGAAGCTTTCTTT
TRBJ2-2 | TRBV5-4 | 13 | . | . | CASSAGEVEELFF | TGTGCCAGCAGCGCCGGGGAGGTTGAGGAGCTGTTTTTT
TRBJ2-7 | TRBV27 | 15 | . | TRBD2 | CASTHSGRSSYEQYF | TGTGCCAGCACCCATAGCGGGAGAAGCTCCTACGAGCAGTACTTC
TRBJ2-7 | TRBV11-2 | 14 | . | . | CASSLEGGVREQYF | TGTGCCAGCAGCTTGGAGGGCGGGGTACGCGAGCAGTACTTC
TRBJ1-6 | TRBV6-5 | 13 | . | . | CASTYEWNSPLHF | TGTGCCAGCACCTACGAATGGAATTCACCCCTCCACTTT
TRBJ1-2 | TRBV18 | 12 | . | . | CASSPTSGVSTF | TGTGCCAGCTCACCAACTTCAGGGGTCAGCACCTTC
TRBJ1-5 | TRBV5-1 | 14 | . | . | CASSLAEGDQPQHF | TGCGCCAGCAGCTTGGCAGAGGGCGATCAGCCCCAGCATTTT
TRBJ2-3 | TRBV9 | 15 | . | TRBD2 | CASSVLAGYTDTQYF | TGTGCCAGCAGCGTATTAGCGGGGTACACAGATACGCAGTATTTT
TRBJ2-3 | TRBV4-2 | 16 | . | TRBD1 | CASSLPPGQGSDTQYF | TGTGCCAGCAGCCTTCCACCGGGACAGGGTTCAGATACGCAGTATTTT
TRBJ1-1 | TRBV6-1 | 13 | . | . | CASTGRMNTEAFF | TGTGCCAGCACAGGCCGGATGAACACTGAAGCTTTCTTT
TRBJ2-7 | TRBV15 | 14 | . | . | CATSPRRASYEQYF | TGTGCCACCAGTCCACGGAGGGCCTCCTACGAGCAGTACTTC
TRBJ1-1 | TRBV27 | 13 | . | . | CAVGGGGVTEAFF | TGTGCCGTTGGGGGGGGAGGGGTCACTGAAGCTTTCTTT
TRBJ2-3 | TRBV5-4 | 16 | . | TRBD2 | CASSLIGGGRKDTQYF | TGTGCCAGCAGCTTGATTGGGGGCGGGAGGAAAGATACGCAGTATTTT
TRBJ1-1 | TRBV9 | 11 | . | . | CASSRQVKAFF | TGTGCCAGCAGCCGACAGGTAAAGGCTTTCTTT
TRBJ1-5 | TRBV5-5 | 16 | . | . | CASSLSGVSYNQPQHF | TGTGCCAGCAGCTTGTCCGGGGTCTCTTACAATCAGCCCCAGCATTTT
TRBJ1-5 | TRBV6-5 | 14 | . | TRBD1 | CASSYGAGGQPQHF | TGTGCCAGCAGTTACGGGGCAGGGGGTCAGCCCCAGCATTTT
TRBJ2-3 | TRBV7-9 | 16 | . | TRBD1 | CASSEPGQVLTDTQYF | TGTGCCAGCAGCGAGCCGGGACAGGTACTTACAGATACGCAGTATTTT
TRBJ1-6 | TRBV9 | 15 | . | TRBD1 | CASSGTGGADSPLHF | TGTGCCAGCAGCGGAACAGGGGGCGCGGACTCACCCCTCCACTTT
TRBJ2-5 | TRBV6-1 | 13 | . | . | CATSLSRVETQYF | TGTGCCACCTCCCTCTCTCGGGTAGAGACCCAGTACTTC
TRBJ2-1 | TRBV4-3 | 16 | few | TRBD2 | CASSQDTSGGYNEQFF | TGCGCCAGCAGCCAAGATACTAGCGGGGGGTACAATGAGCAGTTCTTC
TRBJ1-1 | TRBV5-4 | 14 | . | . | CASRPGSMNTEAFF | TGTGCCAGCAGGCCCGGGTCCATGAACACTGAAGCTTTCTTT
TRBJ2-1 | TRBV5-4 | 13 | . | TRBD2 | CASSLAGGNEQFF | TGTGCCAGCAGCTTGGCGGGGGGCAATGAGCAGTTCTTC
TRBJ1-2 | TRBV15 | 12 | . | TRBD1 | CATSKDRGGYTF | TGTGCCACCAGCAAGGACAGGGGTGGCTACACCTTC
TRBJ2-2 | TRBV16 | 14 | . | . | CASRTGSTTGELFF | TGTGCCAGCAGAACAGGTTCGACCACCGGGGAGCTGTTTTTT
TRBJ2-1 | TRBV28 | 14 | . | . | CASSKRSGYNEQFF | TGTGCCAGCTCCAAGCGCTCCGGTTACAATGAGCAGTTCTTC
TRBJ1-4 | TRBV19 | 16 | . | . | CASSIERGATNEKLFF | TGTGCCAGTAGTATAGAAAGGGGTGCAACTAATGAAAAACTGTTTTTT
TRBJ2-2 | TRBV5-1 | 13 | . | . | CASSFTGTGELFF | TGCGCCAGCAGCTTTACCGGCACCGGGGAGCTGTTTTTT
TRBJ2-4 | TRBV5-6 | 14 | . | TRBD2 | CASSSGTSGGGGYF | TGTGCCAGCAGCTCCGGGACTAGCGGGGGGGGTGGGTACTTC
TRBJ2-5 | TRBV18 | 14 | . | TRBD2 | CASSPTSGDETQYF | TGTGCCAGCTCACCGACTAGCGGGGACGAGACCCAGTACTTC
TRBJ2-2 | TRBV18 | 13 | . | . | CASSKGDTGELFF | TGTGCCAGCTCAAAGGGGGACACCGGGGAGCTGTTTTTT
TRBJ2-7 | TRBV7-9 | 17 | . | TRBD1 | CASSRISAGTGFNEQYF | TGTGCCAGCAGCCGTATAAGTGCCGGGACAGGGTTCAACGAGCAGTACTTC
TRBJ2-3 | TRBV5-1 | 18 | . | TRBD2 | CASSISGTSGDRTDTQYF | TGCGCCAGCAGCATTTCCGGGACTAGCGGGGACCGCACAGATACGCAGTATTTT
TRBJ1-2 | TRBV19 | 16 | . | TRBD1 | CASSIVIGTGTYGYTF | TGTGCCAGTAGTATAGTAATCGGGACAGGCACCTATGGCTACACCTTC
TRBJ2-7 | TRBV7-2 | 15 | . | . | CASSLVVASSYEQYF | TGTGCCAGCAGCTTAGTCGTGGCTAGCTCCTACGAGCAGTACTTC
TRBJ2-7 | TRBV15 | 15 | . | TRBD1 | CATSRDWDRGYEQYF | TGTGCCACCAGCAGGGATTGGGACAGGGGATACGAGCAGTACTTC
TRBJ1-5 | TRBV23-1 | 19 | . | TRBD1 | CASSPHRDRAPYSNQPQHF | TGCGCCAGCAGTCCCCACCGGGACAGGGCTCCATATAGCAATCAGCCCCAGCATTTT
TRBJ2-5 | TRBV2 | 13 | . | TRBD1 | CASGQGDQETQYF | TGTGCCAGTGGACAGGGGGACCAAGAGACCCAGTACTTC
TRBJ2-7 | TRBV28 | 16 | . | TRBD1 | CASSLGTGGRSYEQYF | TGTGCCAGCAGCCTTGGGACAGGGGGCCGCTCCTACGAGCAGTACTTC
TRBJ2-2 | TRBV30 | 14 | . | TRBD2 | CAWRRTSNTGELFF | TGTGCCTGGAGACGGACTAGTAACACCGGGGAGCTGTTTTTT
TRBJ2-1 | TRBV6-5 | 16 | . | TRBD2 | CASSLYPSGSYNEQFF | TGTGCCAGCAGTTTATACCCTAGCGGATCCTACAATGAGCAGTTCTTC
TRBJ1-6 | TRBV27 | 15 | . | TRBD1 | CASSFRQGAGSPLHF | TGTGCCAGCAGTTTTAGACAGGGGGCTGGTTCACCCCTCCACTTT
TRBJ1-1 | TRBV30 | 14 | . | . | CACSFEGKNTEAFF | TGTGCCTGCTCCTTCGAGGGCAAGAACACTGAAGCTTTCTTT
TRBJ1-2 | TRBV13 | 15 | . | TRBD1 | CASSPGQVYNYGYTF | TGTGCCAGCAGCCCCGGACAGGTTTATAACTATGGCTACACCTTC
TRBJ2-3 | TRBV19 | 14 | . | TRBD1 | CASTPDRVPDTQYF | TGTGCCAGTACCCCTGACAGGGTCCCAGATACGCAGTATTTT
TRBJ2-5 | TRBV5-1 | 14 | . | . | CASRPGTFQETQYF | TGCGCCAGCAGGCCTGGGACATTTCAAGAGACCCAGTACTTC
TRBJ2-3 | TRBV6-4 | 15 | few | TRBD2 | CASSAAGGSADTQYF | TGTGCCAGCAGTGCGGCCGGGGGGAGCGCAGATACGCAGTATTTT
TRBJ1-1 | TRBV6-1 | 15 | . | . | CASRLRTYQVAEAFF | TGTGCCAGCAGACTAAGGACATACCAGGTGGCTGAAGCTTTCTTT
TRBJ1-2 | TRBV2 | 14 | . | . | CASSEARQNYGYTF | TGTGCCAGCAGTGAAGCCAGACAGAACTATGGCTACACCTTC